Listed below are T cell receptor beta chains from one sample, sequenced in a study of shared clonotypes between healthy human individuals. Generated by immunoSEQ multiplex PCR, the TCRdb table keeps only in-frame clones and is missing some. The sample has roughly 2.5 million clones, roughly nine tenths seen once; the top ten hold under 0.15%. Input material: naive CD4+ T cells sorted from blood. These receptors originate from a man aged 18 to 35 in good health. The CDR3 runs from the conserved cysteine through the conserved F or W. D genes are given only for firm matches. A row's size may be missing; if present it is once, few, many or a size class.

V gene	D gene	clone size	J gene	CDR3 protein	CDR3 DNA
TRBV5-1	.	once	TRBJ2-7	CASSFGTGVSYEQYF	TGCGCCAGCAGCTTCGGAACGGGAGTATCCTACGAGCAGTACTTC
TRBV6-1	TRBD1	few	TRBJ1-1	CASSGTGGYTEAFF	TGTGCCAGCAGTGGGACAGGGGGCTACACTGAAGCTTTCTTT
TRBV30	.	.	TRBJ2-1	CAWSVRVAANEQFF	TGTGCCTGGAGTGTACGGGTAGCCGCTAATGAGCAGTTCTTC
TRBV2	TRBD2	.	TRBJ2-1	CASSGGRGGNNEQFF	TGTGCCAGCAGTGGAGGAAGGGGAGGGAACAATGAGCAGTTCTTC
TRBV19	TRBD1	.	TRBJ2-2	CASSVGQGGAGELFF	TGTGCCAGTAGTGTGGGACAGGGGGGGGCCGGGGAGCTGTTTTTT
TRBV5-4	.	.	TRBJ2-5	CASSLAGAGQETQYF	TGTGCCAGCAGCTTGGCCGGAGCGGGCCAAGAGACCCAGTACTTC
TRBV9	TRBD2	.	TRBJ2-3	CASSAEGSGNTQYF	TGTGCCAGCAGCGCAGAAGGTAGCGGGAATACGCAGTATTTT
TRBV5-1	.	once	TRBJ2-2	CASSRDFTGELFF	TGCGCCAGCAGCCGGGACTTCACCGGGGAGCTGTTTTTT
TRBV29-1	.	.	TRBJ2-7	CSVGTLYEQYF	TGCAGCGTTGGGACTCTGTACGAGCAGTACTTC
TRBV11-2	TRBD2	.	TRBJ2-7	CASSLTTSGDYEQYF	TGTGCCAGCAGCTTAACGACTAGCGGGGACTACGAGCAGTACTTC
TRBV5-1	.	.	TRBJ1-3	CASSLVSGVGSGNTIYF	TGCGCCAGCAGCTTGGTTTCCGGTGTCGGCTCTGGAAACACCATATATTTT